The rows below give T cell receptor beta chains drawn from one sample of a study of cytomegalovirus exposure and HLA in healthy donors. The repertoire was sequenced with immunoSEQ multiplex PCR; TCRdb's copy has only in-frame clones and lacks some. Its clone listing holds over 60,000 clones. Source material: PBMCs. Receptors originate from a female donor in good health and CMV-seropositive. Each CDR3 is given with its conserved first and last residue. A D gene is named only where the DNA matches it firmly.

TRBJ2-1	TRBD2	TRBV4-3	TGCGCCAGCAGCCCACTCCCGGGACTAGCGGGGCTCAGCTCCTACAATGAGCAGTTCTTC	CASSPLPGLAGLSSYNEQFF
TRBJ1-2	-	TRBV5-1	TGCGCCAGCAGCCTTGACAGCAATGCCTATGGCTACACCTTC	CASSLDSNAYGYTF
TRBJ1-2	-	TRBV15	TGTGCCACCAGCAGGGAGGGACTTCCCATTACTACTAACTATGGCTACACCTTC	CATSREGLPITTNYGYTF
TRBJ2-3	-	TRBV7-2	TGTGCCAGCAGCTTAGGGACTTTCACAGATACGCAGTATTTT	CASSLGTFTDTQYF
TRBJ2-7	-	TRBV30	TGTGCCTGGAGCCTACTAGGTCTTGGCGAGCAGTACTTC	CAWSLLGLGEQYF
TRBJ2-1	TRBD2	TRBV28	TGTGCCAGCAGTTTATCGAGTAGCGGGGGGAGGGGTGAGCAGTTCTTC	CASSLSSSGGRGEQFF
TRBJ2-7	-	TRBV6-5	TGTGCCAGCAGTTCGCTTATGAGCTCCTACGAGCAGTACTTC	CASSSLMSSYEQYF
TRBJ1-5	-	TRBV15	TGTGCCACCAGCAGTGACTACAGGGCCAACCAGCCCCAGCATTTT	CATSSDYRANQPQHF
TRBJ2-1	-	TRBV30	TGTTCTACAGTTTTAAGGGGGAATGAGCAGTTCTTC	CSTVLRGNEQFF
TRBJ2-2	-	TRBV6-1	TGTGCCAGCAGTGAAGCGCGGGGGCTCGGGGAGCTGTTTTTT	CASSEARGLGELFF
TRBJ2-1	-	TRBV7-2	TGTGCCAGCAGCTTAACTAGTGTGAATGAGCAGTTCTTC	CASSLTSVNEQFF
TRBJ1-2	-	TRBV7-2	TGTGCCAGCAGCTCGGACAAGGGGAACTATGGCTACACCTTC	CASSSDKGNYGYTF
TRBJ2-1	-	TRBV7-6	TGTGCCAGCAGCTTAGGCACAATCTCCGGGGGCAATGAGCAGTTCTTC	CASSLGTISGGNEQFF
TRBJ2-7	-	TRBV7-9	TGTGCCAGCAGCTTCGGGACTCCCTACGAGCAGTACTTC	CASSFGTPYEQYF
TRBJ1-3	-	TRBV9	TGTGCCAGCAAGGGAGACACCATATATTTT	CASKGDTIYF
TRBJ2-7	-	TRBV15	TGTGCCAAGGATAGGCGGGCCGACTCCTACGAGCAGTACTTC	CAKDRRADSYEQYF
TRBJ2-1	-	TRBV14	TGTGCCAGCAGCCAAGACAGGGTAAATGAGCAGTTCTTC	CASSQDRVNEQFF
TRBJ2-7	TRBD2	TRBV30	TGTGCCTGGAGTGTACCGTTTTCGGCTAGCGGGAGATACGAGCAGTACTTC	CAWSVPFSASGRYEQYF
TRBJ2-5	TRBD1	TRBV5-5	TGTGCCAGCAGCTTACGGACCGGGCAGGGGGACCAGTACTTC	CASSLRTGQGDQYF
TRBJ1-5	TRBD1	TRBV6-5	TGTGCCAGCAGTGTAACCCCGACAGGGACTCAGCCCCAGCATTTT	CASSVTPTGTQPQHF
TRBJ2-7	TRBD2	TRBV28	TGTGCCAGCAGTCGAGCGGGAGTCGGCGAGCAGTACTTC	CASSRAGVGEQYF
TRBJ1-1	TRBD1	TRBV30	TGTGCCTGGGACAGGGCCTCGAACACTGAAGCTTTCTTT	CAWDRASNTEAFF
TRBJ2-2	TRBD2	TRBV7-2	TGTGCCAGCAGCGTTACTAGCGGGGGGGCCCACGGGGAGCTGTTTTTT	CASSVTSGGAHGELFF
TRBJ1-5	-	TRBV25-1	TGTGCCAGCAGTGGGGCAGGCGGGAATCAGCCCCAGCATTTT	CASSGAGGNQPQHF
TRBJ2-5	TRBD2	TRBV18	TGTGCCAGCTCACCACCAAGGGGACTAGCGGAAAGGGAGACCCAGTACTTC	CASSPPRGLAERETQYF
TRBJ2-7	TRBD2	TRBV5-1	TGCGCCAGCAGCTTGGAAGGTAGCGGGAAATACGAGCAGTACTTC	CASSLEGSGKYEQYF
TRBJ2-2	-	TRBV29-1	TGCAGCGTGGTTACGGGGGGCGGTTCCGGGGAGCTGTTTTTT	CSVVTGGGSGELFF
TRBJ1-3	-	TRBV19	TGTGCCAGTAGGAGGGATACCGGAAACACCATATATTTT	CASRRDTGNTIYF
TRBJ1-5	-	TRBV28	TGTGCCAGCAGTCTCCCCCGGGGGTACAATCAGCCCCAGCATTTT	CASSLPRGYNQPQHF
TRBJ1-4	-	TRBV6-4	TGTGCCAGCAGTGAGATATACAGGTTTAATGAAAAACTGTTTTTT	CASSEIYRFNEKLFF
TRBJ2-5	TRBD2	TRBV7-2	TGTGCCAGCAAGGGCCCCGGGGGGGAACAAGAGACCCAGTACTTC	CASKGPGGEQETQYF
TRBJ2-1	TRBD2	TRBV5-6	TGTGCCAGCAGCTTGGGTAGTAGCGGGAGGGCCGGGGATGAGCAGTTCTTC	CASSLGSSGRAGDEQFF
TRBJ1-1	TRBD1	TRBV18	TGTGCCAGCTCACTAAAGACAGGGGGGTTGAACACTGAAGCTTTCTTT	CASSLKTGGLNTEAFF
TRBJ2-7	-	TRBV10-1	TGCGCCAGCAGTGAGTCCGGCAGGGCCGAGCAGTACTTC	CASSESGRAEQYF
TRBJ1-2	-	TRBV9	TGTGCCAGCAGCGTGGCAGGGCCCTATGGCTACACCTTC	CASSVAGPYGYTF
TRBJ2-1	TRBD2	TRBV9	TGTGCCAGCAGCCCCGGACTAGCCACCTACAATGAGCAGTTCTTC	CASSPGLATYNEQFF
TRBJ2-3	-	TRBV18	TGTGCCAGCTCACCGTCATCAAGAGAAGCGGGGGACAGAACAGATACGCAGTATTTT	CASSPSSREAGDRTDTQYF
TRBJ2-1	TRBD1	TRBV18	TGTGCCAGCTCACCACTCGGGACAGGGGGTTACAATGAGCAGTTCTTC	CASSPLGTGGYNEQFF
TRBJ1-1	-	TRBV7-2	TGTGCCAGCAGCTTAGTCCTCCCTCCCGGCACTGAAGCTTTCTTT	CASSLVLPPGTEAFF
TRBJ1-5	-	TRBV27	TGTGCCAGCAGTTTTTCGAGCAATCAGCCCCAGCATTTT	CASSFSSNQPQHF
TRBJ2-7	TRBD1	TRBV2	TGTGCCAGATCCGTCAGGGGGAGCTACGAGCAGTACTTC	CARSVRGSYEQYF
TRBJ2-2	-	TRBV14	TGTGCCAGCAGCCCAAGAACGGGGACCGGGGAGCTGTTTTTT	CASSPRTGTGELFF
TRBJ2-7	TRBD2	TRBV28	TGTGCCAGCAGTTCGTCCGGGACTAGCGGGATGGTGCCCAACAGATACTACGAGCAGTACTTC	CASSSSGTSGMVPNRYYEQYF